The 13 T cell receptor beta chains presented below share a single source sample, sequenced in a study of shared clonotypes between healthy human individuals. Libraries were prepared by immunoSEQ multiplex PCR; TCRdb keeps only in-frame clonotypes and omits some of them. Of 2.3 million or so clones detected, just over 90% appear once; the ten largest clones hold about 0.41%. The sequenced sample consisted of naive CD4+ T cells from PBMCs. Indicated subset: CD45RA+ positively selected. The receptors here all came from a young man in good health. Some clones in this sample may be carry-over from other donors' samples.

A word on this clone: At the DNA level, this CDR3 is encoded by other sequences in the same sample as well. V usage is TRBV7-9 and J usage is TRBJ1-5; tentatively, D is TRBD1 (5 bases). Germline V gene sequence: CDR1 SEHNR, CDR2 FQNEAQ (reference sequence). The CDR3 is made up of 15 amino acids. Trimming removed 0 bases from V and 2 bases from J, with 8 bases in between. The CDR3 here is CASSLAGAGNQPQHF. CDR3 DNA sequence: TGTGCCAGCAGCTTAGCAGGGGCTGGCAATCAGCCCCAGCATTTT.

CDR3 in DNA: TGTGCCAGCAGCCAACAGCCCGTAGGCACTGAAGCTTTCTTT. Translating it yields CASSQQPVGTEAFF. The J gene is TRBJ1-1, the V gene TRBV7-9; D not resolved. Trimming removed 5 bases from V and 4 bases from J, with 14 bases in between. The length of the CDR3 is 14 residues. Germline loops: CDR1 SEHNR, CDR2 FQNEAQ (reference sequence). The full variable domain, completed using reference TRBV7-9 and TRBJ1-1, is DTGVSQNPRHKITKRGQNVTFRCDPISEHNRLYWYRQTLGQGPEFLTYFQNEAQLEKSRLLSDRFSAERPKGSFSTLEIQRTEQGDSAMYLCASSQQPVGTEAFFGQGTRLTVV.

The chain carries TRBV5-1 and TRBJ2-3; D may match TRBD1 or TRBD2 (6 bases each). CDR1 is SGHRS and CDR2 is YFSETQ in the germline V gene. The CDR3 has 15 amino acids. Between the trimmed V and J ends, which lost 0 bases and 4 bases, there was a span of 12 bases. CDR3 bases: TGCGCCAGCAGCTTGGGGTTTGGGGGGCCAGATACGCAGTATTTT. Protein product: CASSLGFGGPDTQYF.

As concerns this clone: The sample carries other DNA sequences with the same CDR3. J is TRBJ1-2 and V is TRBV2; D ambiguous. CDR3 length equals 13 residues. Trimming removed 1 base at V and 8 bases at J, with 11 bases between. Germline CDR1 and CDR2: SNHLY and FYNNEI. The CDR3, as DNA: TGTGCCAGCAGTGAAGTTGGCGGGAACGGCTACACCTTC. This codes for CASSEVGGNGYTF.

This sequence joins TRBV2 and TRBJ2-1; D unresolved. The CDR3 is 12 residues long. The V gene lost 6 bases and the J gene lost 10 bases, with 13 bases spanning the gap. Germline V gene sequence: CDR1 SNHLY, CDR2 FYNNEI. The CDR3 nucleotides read TGTGCCAGCAGCGCCACGACGCGGGAGCAGTTCTTC. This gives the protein CASSATTREQFF. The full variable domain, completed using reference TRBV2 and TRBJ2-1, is EPEVTQTPSHQVTQMGQEVILRCVPISNHLYFYWYRQILGQKVEFLVSFYNNEISEKSEIFDDQFSVERPDGSNFTLKIRSTKLEDSAMYFCASSATTREQFFGPGTRLTVL.

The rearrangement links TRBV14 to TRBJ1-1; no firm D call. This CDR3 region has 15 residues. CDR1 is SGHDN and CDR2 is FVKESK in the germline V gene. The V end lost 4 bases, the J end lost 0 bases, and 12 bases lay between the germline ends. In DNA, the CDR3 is TGTGCCAGCAGCCCCCCCCAGGTCCTGAACACTGAAGCTTTCTTT. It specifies CASSPPQVLNTEAFF.

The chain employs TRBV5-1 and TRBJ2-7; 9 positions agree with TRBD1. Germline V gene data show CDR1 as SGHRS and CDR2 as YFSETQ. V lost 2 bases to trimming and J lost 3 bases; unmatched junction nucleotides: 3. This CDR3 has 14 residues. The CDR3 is CASSLQGAYYEQYF. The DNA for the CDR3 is TGCGCCAGCAGCTTACAGGGGGCTTACTACGAGCAGTACTTC.

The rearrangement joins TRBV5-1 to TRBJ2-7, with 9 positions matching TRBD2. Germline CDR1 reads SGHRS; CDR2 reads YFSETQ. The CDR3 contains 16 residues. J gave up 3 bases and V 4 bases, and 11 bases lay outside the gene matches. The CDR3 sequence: CASSQIIGTSFYEQYF. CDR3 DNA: TGCGCCAGCAGCCAAATAATCGGGACTAGCTTCTACGAGCAGTACTTC.

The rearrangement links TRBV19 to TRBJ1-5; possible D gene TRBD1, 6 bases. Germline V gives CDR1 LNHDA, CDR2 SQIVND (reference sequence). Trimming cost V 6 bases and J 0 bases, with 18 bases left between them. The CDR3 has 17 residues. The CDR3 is CASRPDRFLYSNQPQHF. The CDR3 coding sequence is TGTGCCAGTAGGCCCGACAGGTTCCTGTATAGCAATCAGCCCCAGCATTTT.

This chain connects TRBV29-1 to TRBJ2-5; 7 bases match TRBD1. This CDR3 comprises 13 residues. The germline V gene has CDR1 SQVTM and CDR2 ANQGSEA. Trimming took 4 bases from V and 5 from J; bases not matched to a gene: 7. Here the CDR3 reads CSVVGGERETQYF. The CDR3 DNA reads TGCAGCGTTGTAGGGGGCGAGAGGGAGACCCAGTACTTC.

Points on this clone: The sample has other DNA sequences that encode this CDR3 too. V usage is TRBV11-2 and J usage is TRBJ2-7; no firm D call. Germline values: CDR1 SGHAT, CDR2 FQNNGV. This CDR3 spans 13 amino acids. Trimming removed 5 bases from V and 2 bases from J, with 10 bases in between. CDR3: CASSPYETYEQYF. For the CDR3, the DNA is TGTGCCAGCAGCCCTTATGAGACCTACGAGCAGTACTTC.

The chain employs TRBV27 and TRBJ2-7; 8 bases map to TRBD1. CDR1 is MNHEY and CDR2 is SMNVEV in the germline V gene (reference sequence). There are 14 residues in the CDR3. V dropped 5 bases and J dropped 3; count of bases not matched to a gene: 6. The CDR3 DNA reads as TGTGCCAGCAGTCCCCCCGGGACAGGCTACGAGCAGTACTTC. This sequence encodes CASSPPGTGYEQYF.

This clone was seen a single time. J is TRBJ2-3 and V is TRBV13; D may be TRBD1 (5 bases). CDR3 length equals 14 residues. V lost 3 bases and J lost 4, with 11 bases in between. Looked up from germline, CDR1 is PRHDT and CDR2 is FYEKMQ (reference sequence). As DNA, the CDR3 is TGTGCCAGCAGCTTTGACAGTACATCAGATACGCAGTATTTT. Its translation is CASSFDSTSDTQYF.